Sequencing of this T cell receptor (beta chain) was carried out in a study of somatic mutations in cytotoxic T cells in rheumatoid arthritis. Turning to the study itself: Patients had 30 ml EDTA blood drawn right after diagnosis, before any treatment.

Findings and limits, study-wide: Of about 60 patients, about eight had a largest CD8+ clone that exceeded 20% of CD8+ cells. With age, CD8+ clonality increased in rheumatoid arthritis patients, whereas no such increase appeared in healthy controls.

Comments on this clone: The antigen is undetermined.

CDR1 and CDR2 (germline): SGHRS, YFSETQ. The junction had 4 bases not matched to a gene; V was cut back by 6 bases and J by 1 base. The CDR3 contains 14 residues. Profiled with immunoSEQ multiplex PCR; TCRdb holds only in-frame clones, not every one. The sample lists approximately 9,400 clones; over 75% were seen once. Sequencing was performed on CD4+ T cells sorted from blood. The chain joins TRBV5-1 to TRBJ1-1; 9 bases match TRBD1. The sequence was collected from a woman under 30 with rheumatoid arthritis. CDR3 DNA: TGCGCCAGCACAAGGACAGGGGCGAACACTGAAGCTTTCTTT. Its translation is CASTRTGANTEAFF.